This TCR beta chain was identified in a study of T cell changes during pregnancy in multiple sclerosis. Data came from immunoSEQ multiplex PCR; TCRdb stores just in-frame clones and leaves some out. The sample lists about 43,000 clones; around nine tenths were seen once. Germline CDR1 LNHDA, CDR2 SQIVND (reference sequence). This CDR3 has 13 residues. Trimming pared 3 bases from V and 7 bases from J, leaving 10 bases between. This sequence was found in a female donor in good health, enrolled as a control in a pregnancy study. Sequenced material: peripheral blood, taken in the first trimester of pregnancy. This rearrangement joins TRBV19 to TRBJ1-3; D perhaps matches TRBD1 (6 bases). CDR3 sequence (DNA): TGTGCCAGTAGTATTGGCCAGGGGAACACCATATATTTT. Its translation is CASSIGQGNTIYF.